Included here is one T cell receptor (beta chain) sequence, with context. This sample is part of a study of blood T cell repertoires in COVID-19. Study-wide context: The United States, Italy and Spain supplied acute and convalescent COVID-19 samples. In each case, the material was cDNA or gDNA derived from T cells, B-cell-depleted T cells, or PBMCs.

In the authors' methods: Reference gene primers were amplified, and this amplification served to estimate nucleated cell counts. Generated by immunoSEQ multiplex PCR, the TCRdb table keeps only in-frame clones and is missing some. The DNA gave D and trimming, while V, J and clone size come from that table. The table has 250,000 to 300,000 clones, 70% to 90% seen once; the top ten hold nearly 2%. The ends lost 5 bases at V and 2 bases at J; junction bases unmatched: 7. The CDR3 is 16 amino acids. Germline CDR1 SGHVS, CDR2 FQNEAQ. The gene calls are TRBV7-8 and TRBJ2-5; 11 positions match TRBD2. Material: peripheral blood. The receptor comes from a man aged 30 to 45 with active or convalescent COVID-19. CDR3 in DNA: TGTGCCAGCAGCCTAAGACTAGCGGGGACACAAGAGACCCAGTACTTC. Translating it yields CASSLRLAGTQETQYF. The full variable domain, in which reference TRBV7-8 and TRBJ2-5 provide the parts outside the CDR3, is GAGVSQSPRYKVAKRGQDVALRCDPISGHVSLFWYQQALGQGPEFLTYFQNEAQLDKSGLPSDRFFAERPEGSVSTLKIQRTQQEDSAVYLCASSLRLAGTQETQYFGPGTRLLVL.